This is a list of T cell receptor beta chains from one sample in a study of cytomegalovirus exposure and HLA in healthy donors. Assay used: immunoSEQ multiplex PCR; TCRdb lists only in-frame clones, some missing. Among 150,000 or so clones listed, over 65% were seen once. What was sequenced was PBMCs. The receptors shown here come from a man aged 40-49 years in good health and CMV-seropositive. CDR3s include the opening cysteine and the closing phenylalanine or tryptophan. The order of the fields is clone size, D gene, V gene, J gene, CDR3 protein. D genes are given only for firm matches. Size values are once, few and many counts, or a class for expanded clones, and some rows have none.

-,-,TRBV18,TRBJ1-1,CASSPPSRDTEAFF
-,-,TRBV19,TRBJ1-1,CASIGGTEAFF
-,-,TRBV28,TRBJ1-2,CASSSPRHNGYTF
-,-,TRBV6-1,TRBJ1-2,CASSWDNSYGYTF
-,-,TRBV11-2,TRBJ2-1,CASSSRYSGEQFF
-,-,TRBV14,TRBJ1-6,CASSPREGDLYLSPLHF
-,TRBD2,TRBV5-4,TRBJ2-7,CASSFQTSGVYEQYF
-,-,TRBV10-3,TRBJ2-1,CAISKLVRRANEQFF
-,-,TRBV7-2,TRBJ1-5,CASSLVGAANQPQHF
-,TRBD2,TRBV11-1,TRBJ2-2,CASSFGGFGELFF
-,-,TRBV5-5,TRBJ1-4,CASSLAGSDNEKLFF
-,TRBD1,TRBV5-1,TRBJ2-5,CASSLTGTGGKETQYF
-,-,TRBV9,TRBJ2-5,CASSTRSQETQYF
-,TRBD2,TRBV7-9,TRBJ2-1,CASSATGTSGYNEQFF
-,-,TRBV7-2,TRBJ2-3,CASSLETYRRQYF
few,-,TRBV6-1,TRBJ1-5,CASSEGRGGQPQHF
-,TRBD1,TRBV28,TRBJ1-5,CASSPGTGYQPQHF
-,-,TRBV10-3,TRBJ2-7,CAISPASSYEQYF
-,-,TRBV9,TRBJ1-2,CASFQGIYGYTF
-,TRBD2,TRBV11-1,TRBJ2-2,CASSPQPPGLANTGELFF
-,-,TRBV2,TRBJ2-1,CASSLGLLNEQFF
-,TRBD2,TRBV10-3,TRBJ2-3,CAIRISGIPDTQYF
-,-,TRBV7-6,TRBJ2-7,CASSSGGDLYEQYF
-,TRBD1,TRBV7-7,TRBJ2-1,CASSLGTGNNEQFF
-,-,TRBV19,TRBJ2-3,CASSTLGAATDTQYF
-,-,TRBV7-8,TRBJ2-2,CASSLEGAGPFTGELFF
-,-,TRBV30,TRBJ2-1,CAWTLPLYYNEQFF
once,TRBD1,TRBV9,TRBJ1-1,CASSRTGTNTEAFF
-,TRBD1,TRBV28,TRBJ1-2,CASSLGTGANYVYTF
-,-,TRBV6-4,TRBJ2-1,CASRDEQFF
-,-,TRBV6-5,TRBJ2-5,CASSYAGQETQYF
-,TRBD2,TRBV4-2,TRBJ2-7,CASSQDSGGLAYKQYF
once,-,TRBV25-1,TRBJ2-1,CASSELVGGDIRKDEQFF
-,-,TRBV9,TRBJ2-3,CASSAPRDIPSTDTQYF
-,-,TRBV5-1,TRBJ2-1,CASSLAPPADEQFF
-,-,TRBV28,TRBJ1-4,CATSARYQDEKLFF
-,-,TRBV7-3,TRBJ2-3,CASSVGTSTDTQYF
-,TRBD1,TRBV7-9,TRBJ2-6,CASSEGQGTFSGANVLTF
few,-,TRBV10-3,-,CAIGESPHPHEQYF
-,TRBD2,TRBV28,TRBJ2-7,CASSSVSGTRGEQYF
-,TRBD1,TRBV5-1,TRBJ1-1,CASSPDRANTEAFF
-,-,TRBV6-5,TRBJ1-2,CASSSRGWGYTF
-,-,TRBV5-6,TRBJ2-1,CASSSGPGAYNEQFF
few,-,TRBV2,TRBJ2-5,CASSETKETQYF
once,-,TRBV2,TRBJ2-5,CASSDRVGETQYF
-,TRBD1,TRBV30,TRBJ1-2,CAWSVGQGDGYTF
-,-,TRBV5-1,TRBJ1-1,CASSLDGYPEAFF
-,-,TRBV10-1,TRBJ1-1,CASSDVGYTEAFF
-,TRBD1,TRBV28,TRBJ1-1,CASLRTGRNTEAFF
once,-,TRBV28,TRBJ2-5,CASRVGDTKETQYF
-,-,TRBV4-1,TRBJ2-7,CASSPTGLSYEQYF
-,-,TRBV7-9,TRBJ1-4,CSSSQTAGDEKLFF
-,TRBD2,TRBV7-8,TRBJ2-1,CASSRGLAGGLYEQFF
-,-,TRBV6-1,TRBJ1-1,CASKGGYTEAFF
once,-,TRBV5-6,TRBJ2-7,CASSGAYEQYF